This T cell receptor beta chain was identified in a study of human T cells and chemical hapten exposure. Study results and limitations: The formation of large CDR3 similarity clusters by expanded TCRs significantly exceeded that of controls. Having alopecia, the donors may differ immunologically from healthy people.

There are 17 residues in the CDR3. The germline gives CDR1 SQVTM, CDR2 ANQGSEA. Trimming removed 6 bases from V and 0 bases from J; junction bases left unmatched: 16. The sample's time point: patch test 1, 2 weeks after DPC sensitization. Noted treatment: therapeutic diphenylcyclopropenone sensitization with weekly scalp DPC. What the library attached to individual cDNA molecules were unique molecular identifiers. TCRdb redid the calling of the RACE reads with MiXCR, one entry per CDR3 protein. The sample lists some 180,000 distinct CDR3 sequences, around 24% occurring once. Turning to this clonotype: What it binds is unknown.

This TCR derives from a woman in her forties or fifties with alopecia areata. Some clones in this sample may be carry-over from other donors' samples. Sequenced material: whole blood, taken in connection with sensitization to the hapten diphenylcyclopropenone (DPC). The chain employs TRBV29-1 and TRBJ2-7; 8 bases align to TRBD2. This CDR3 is CSVFTQLSGKSSYEQYF. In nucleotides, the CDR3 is TGCAGCGTATTTACCCAACTTAGCGGGAAGAGCTCCTACGAGCAGTACTTC.